This entry lists 18 T cell receptor beta chains sequenced from one sample in a study of T cell responses to AZD1222 COVID-19 vaccine. Some clones are missing from TCRdb's copy, which holds only in-frame ones; the method was immunoSEQ multiplex PCR. The sample contains about 130,000 clones, about nine tenths of which appear only once. The specimen comprised peripheral blood, sampled on day 0 of MenACWY control vaccination. The receptor set was obtained from an adult in good health.

This chain links TRBV6-6 with TRBJ1-5; D unclear. The V end lost 8 bases, the J end lost 2 bases, and 7 bases lay between the germline ends. CDR3 length: 12 residues. The germline CDR1 and CDR2 sequences are MNHNY and SVGAGI (reference sequence). Here the CDR3 reads CASREGNQPQHF. CDR3 DNA sequence: TGTGCCAGCCGAGAGGGCAATCAGCCCCAGCATTTT.

The V call is TRBV6-5, the J call TRBJ2-7; 9 bases line up with TRBD2. Per germline, CDR1 MNHEY and CDR2 SVGAGI. The CDR3 runs to 14 residues. V lost 2 bases to trimming and J lost 8 bases; unmatched junction nucleotides: 7. The CDR3 is CASSYGAGGPQQYF. The CDR3 DNA is TGTGCCAGCAGTTACGGTGCGGGAGGGCCTCAGCAGTACTTC.

The CDR3 DNA reads as TGTGCCAGCTCACCCAACTCCTACGAGCAGTACTTC. Its translation is CASSPNSYEQYF. V is TRBV18 and J is TRBJ2-7; unclear D gene. Trimming shortened V by 3 bases and J by 0 bases, and 3 bases separated the two germline ends. The CDR3 runs to 12 residues. The germline gives CDR1 KGHSH, CDR2 LQKENI.

This sequence joins TRBV19 and TRBJ2-7; 10 bases align to TRBD2. With V trimmed by 7 bases and J by 4 bases, 4 bases remained unmatched. The CDR3 contains 13 residues. CDR1 is LNHDA, CDR2 SQIVND, per germline (reference sequence). The DNA of the CDR3 is TGTGCCAGTAAACTAGCGGGAAGGTACGAGCAGTACTTC. Its protein is CASKLAGRYEQYF.

J is TRBJ1-1 and V is TRBV19, with D possibly being TRBD1 (5 bases). The CDR3 has 13 amino acids. From germline, CDR1 is LNHDA and CDR2 SQIVND (reference sequence). V was shortened by 2 bases and J by 3 bases, with 7 bases between the two germline ends. The CDR3, as DNA: TGTGCCAGTAGTATACTGGGGGACACTGAAGCTTTCTTT. It yields the protein CASSILGDTEAFF.

The chain is built from TRBV6-4 and TRBJ1-1; D is possibly TRBD1 (6 bases). The germline V and J ends were trimmed by 2 bases and 3 bases, with 19 bases remaining between them. This CDR3 contains 17 residues. CDR1 MRHNA and CDR2 SNTAGT come from the germline V gene. The DNA for the CDR3 is TGTGCCAGCAGTGACATAGGGACAAGAATGCCCGACACTGAAGCTTTCTTT. Translated, it gives CASSDIGTRMPDTEAFF.

This clone was detected only once. V is TRBV5-1 and J is TRBJ1-2; tentative D call: TRBD1 (5 bases). The CDR3 spans 16 residues. V gave up 4 bases and J gave up 6 bases, with 22 bases separating them. CDR1 is SGHRS, CDR2 YFSETQ, per germline. As DNA, the CDR3 is TGCGCCAGCAGCATTGGTGGAGGGGTCTCGGTGCATGGCTACACCTTC. Translated: CASSIGGGVSVHGYTF. The full variable domain, in which reference TRBV5-1 and TRBJ1-2 provide the parts outside the CDR3, is KAGVTQTPRYLIKTRGQQVTLSCSPISGHRSVSWYQQTPGQGLQFLFEYFSETQRNKGNFPGRFSGRQFSNSRSEMNVSTLELGDSALYLCASSIGGGVSVHGYTFGSGTRLTVV.

CDR3 DNA sequence: TGTGCCAGCAGAAACTACAGGGACGGATCGCCCCAGCATTTT. As protein: CASRNYRDGSPQHF. The rearrangement joins TRBV27 to TRBJ1-5; D possibly corresponds to TRBD1 (6 bases). Germline values: CDR1 MNHEY, CDR2 SMNVEV (reference sequence). The CDR3 is 14 residues long. Trimming took 6 bases from V and 9 from J, leaving 18 bases between them.

The chain employs TRBV7-9 and TRBJ1-2; unclear D gene. Between the trimmed V and J ends, which lost 5 bases and 4 bases, there was a span of 14 bases. Germline V gene sequence: CDR1 SEHNR, CDR2 FQNEAQ (reference sequence). CDR3 length: 14 residues. Here the CDR3 DNA reads TGTGCCAGCAGCCCCCGGCAGACCTTCTATGGCTACACCTTC. This gives the protein CASSPRQTFYGYTF. Supplemented by reference TRBV7-9 and TRBJ1-2, the full variable domain reads DTGVSQNPRHKITKRGQNVTFRCDPISEHNRLYWYRQTLGQGPEFLTYFQNEAQLEKSRLLSDRFSAERPKGSFSTLEIQRTEQGDSAMYLCASSPRQTFYGYTFGSGTRLTVV.

The chain links TRBV28 to TRBJ1-5; 7 bases map to TRBD1. J was trimmed by 2 bases and V by 3 bases; bases with no gene match: 4. The length of the CDR3 is 15 residues. Per germline, CDR1 MDHEN and CDR2 SYDVKM. The CDR3 reads CASSFVTGGNQPQHF. CDR3 in DNA: TGTGCCAGCAGTTTCGTTACAGGGGGCAATCAGCCCCAGCATTTT.

This rearrangement joins TRBV11-2 to TRBJ2-7, with a possible D match to TRBD1 (5 bases). The CDR3 covers 13 residues. V gave up 5 bases and J gave up 7 bases, with 15 bases separating them. Germline CDR1 is SGHAT and CDR2 is FQNNGV. CDR3 nucleotides: TGTGCCAGCAGCCAGTATGATAGGGGAGAGCAGTACTTC. Translated: CASSQYDRGEQYF.

The V gene is TRBV7-9, the J gene TRBJ2-5, with TRBD2 identical over 8 bases. The CDR3 covers 15 residues. The trim removed 5 bases at V and 5 bases at J, leaving 10 bases unmatched. Germline loops: CDR1 SEHNR, CDR2 FQNEAQ (reference sequence). The CDR3 bases are TGTGCCAGCAGCACCCTCGGGGGGGCGGCGGAGACCCAGTACTTC. The encoded protein is CASSTLGGAAETQYF.

J is TRBJ2-7 and V is TRBV24-1; no firm D call. The V gene's germline CDR1 is KGHDR and CDR2 SFDVKD. The CDR3 consists of 15 residues. V lost 12 bases and J 2 bases, leaving 22 bases between the germline ends. The CDR3 sequence is CAPQGLGRSPYEQYF. DNA for the CDR3: TGTGCCCCTCAAGGGCTAGGACGGTCCCCCTACGAGCAGTACTTC.

This clone was seen just once. The chain employs TRBV6-5 and TRBJ2-7, with unresolved D. The germline gives CDR1 MNHEY, CDR2 SVGAGI. V dropped 2 bases and J dropped 0 bases, with 11 bases sitting between them. The CDR3 consists of 15 residues. DNA of the CDR3: TGTGCCAGCAGTTACGTCACCCGGGCCTCCTACGAGCAGTACTTC. Translated, it gives CASSYVTRASYEQYF.

The V and J genes are TRBV12-5 and TRBJ2-5; possibly TRBD1 for D (5 bases). The V gene's germline CDR1 is LGHNT and CDR2 FRNRAP. The CDR3 sequence is 13 residues long. V lost 4 bases to trimming and J lost 5 bases, with 11 bases between them. The DNA of the CDR3 is TGTGCTAGTGGTTCTCAGGGCGTGGAGACCCAGTACTTC. Translation: CASGSQGVETQYF.

The rearrangement links TRBV28 to TRBJ1-3; D remains unclear. Trimming removed 3 bases from V and 0 bases from J, with 6 bases in between. Per germline, CDR1 MDHEN and CDR2 SYDVKM. There are 14 residues in the CDR3. CDR3 region: CASSFGVSGNTIYF. As DNA, the CDR3 is TGTGCCAGCAGTTTTGGGGTCTCTGGAAACACCATATATTTT.

This clone was observed a handful of times. In nucleotides, the CDR3 is TGTGCCACCCGGACAGGGTTGGACGAGCAGTACTTC. Protein: CATRTGLDEQYF. The chain joins TRBV10-3 to TRBJ2-7, with 8 bases identical to TRBD1. CDR1 and CDR2 from the germline V gene are ENHRY and SYGVKD. V gave up 10 bases and J gave up 5 bases; unmatched junction bases: 7. The CDR3 totals 12 residues.

The V call is TRBV19, the J call TRBJ1-1, with D tentatively TRBD1 (5 bases). Germline CDR1 is LNHDA and CDR2 is SQIVND (reference sequence). Trimming pared 6 bases from V and 0 bases from J, leaving 14 bases between. The CDR3 consists of 15 residues. The CDR3 nucleotides read TGTGCCAGTAGGGGTGGGGGGAGAATGAACACTGAAGCTTTCTTT. It encodes CASRGGGRMNTEAFF.